This entry concerns a single TCR beta chain. Its antigen remains unidentified. The CDR3 has 14 residues. Germline V gene lookup returns CDR1 SQVTM and CDR2 ANQGSEA. V lost 0 bases and J lost 5; bases outside the gene matches: 4. These data belong to a study of molecular identifiers for immune sequencing clone quantification. For the study at large: In the replicates, RNA derived from about 19,000 or 110,000 naive CD8 cells was divided into five parts, and four were sequenced.

Both previously described methods and listed TCR primers were employed to make bulk TCR libraries. TCRdb passed the PCR reads through MiXCR, listing each CDR3 protein once. The sample records 80,000 to 100,000 distinct CDR3 sequences, about 24% being singletons. Study-wide findings and caveats: More than 97% of effector molecules, versus under 1% of naive-cell molecules, belonged to clones above 20 RNA copies. The study reportedly detected spiked Jurkat TCR RNA from one cell among around 1 million naive cells.

The TCR sequence derives from a human donor in good health. Some libraries in this study had Jurkat cell RNA spiked in. The gene calls are TRBV29-1 and TRBJ1-1, with 9 positions matching TRBD1. Material: naive CD8+ T cells from blood, with Jurkat cell RNA spiked in. The subset denotes: FACS-sorted CD8+CD4-CCR7+CD45RA+ naive T cells. DNA for the CDR3: TGCAGCGTTGAAGAACAGGGGGCGGGTACTGAAGCTTTCTTT. Protein sequence: CSVEEQGAGTEAFF.